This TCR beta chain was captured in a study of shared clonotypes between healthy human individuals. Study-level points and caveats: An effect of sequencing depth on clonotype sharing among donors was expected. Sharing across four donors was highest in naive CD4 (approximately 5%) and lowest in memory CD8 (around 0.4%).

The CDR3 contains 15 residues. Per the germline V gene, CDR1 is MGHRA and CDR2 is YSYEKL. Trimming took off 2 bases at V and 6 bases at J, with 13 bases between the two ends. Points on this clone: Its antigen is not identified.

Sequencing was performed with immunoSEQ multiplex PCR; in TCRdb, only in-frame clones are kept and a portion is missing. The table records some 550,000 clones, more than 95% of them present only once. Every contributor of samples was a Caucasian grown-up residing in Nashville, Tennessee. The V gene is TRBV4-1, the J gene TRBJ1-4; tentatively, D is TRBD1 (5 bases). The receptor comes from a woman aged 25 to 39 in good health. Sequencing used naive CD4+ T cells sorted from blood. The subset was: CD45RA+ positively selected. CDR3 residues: CASSQPDRDYEKLFF. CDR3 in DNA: TGCGCCAGCAGCCAACCCGACAGAGACTATGAAAAACTGTTTTTT.